Listed here is a single TCR beta chain. The antigen remains undetermined. The data were taken from a study of identical twins' blood T cells. TCR cDNA libraries came from RNA via a modified published protocol. Each TCR cDNA library carried sample-specific barcodes on both ends. TCRdb independently ran MiXCR on the 5' RACE reads; one entry per CDR3 protein. The profile covers roughly 340,000 distinct CDR3 sequences, with about 28% appearing a single time and approximately 6.6% taken by the ten largest. Study-wide points: Abundant TCRbeta CDR3s overlapped more between twins than with unrelated donors.

The CDR3 covers 15 residues. With 5 bases clipped from V and 6 bases from J, the junction kept 9 bases outside the gene matches. Sequenced sample: PBMCs. The receptor was derived from a woman aged 18 to 55 in good health. This chain uses TRBV12-3 or TRBV12-4 with TRBJ2-4; TRBD2 matches at 8 bases. This CDR3 reads CASSLSRAGGNIQYF. The CDR3 region has the DNA TGTGCCAGCAGTCTCTCGAGGGCGGGAGGAAACATTCAGTACTTC.